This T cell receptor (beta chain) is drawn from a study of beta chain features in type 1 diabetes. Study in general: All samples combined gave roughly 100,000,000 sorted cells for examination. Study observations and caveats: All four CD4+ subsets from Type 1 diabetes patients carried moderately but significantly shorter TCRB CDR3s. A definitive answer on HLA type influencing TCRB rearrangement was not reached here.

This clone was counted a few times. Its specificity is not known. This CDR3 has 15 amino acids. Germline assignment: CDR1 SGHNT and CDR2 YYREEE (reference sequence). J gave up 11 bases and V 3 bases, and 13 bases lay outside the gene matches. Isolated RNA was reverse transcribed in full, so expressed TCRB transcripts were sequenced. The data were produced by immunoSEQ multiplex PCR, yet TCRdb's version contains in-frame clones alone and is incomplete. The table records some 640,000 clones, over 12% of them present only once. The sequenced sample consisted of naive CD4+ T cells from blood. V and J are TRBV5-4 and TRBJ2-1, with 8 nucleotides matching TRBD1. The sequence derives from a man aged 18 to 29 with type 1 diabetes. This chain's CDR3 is CASSSRQGPPSKQFF. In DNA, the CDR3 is TGTGCCAGCAGCTCCCGACAGGGGCCCCCAAGTAAGCAGTTCTTC. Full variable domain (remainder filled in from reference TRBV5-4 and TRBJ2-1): ETGVTQSPTHLIKTRGQQVTLRCSSQSGHNTVSWYQQALGQGPQFIFQYYREEENGRGNFPPRFSGLQFPNYSSELNVNALELDDSALYLCASSSRQGPPSKQFFGPGTRLTVL.